The rows below give T cell receptor beta chains drawn from one sample of a study of blood T cell repertoires in COVID-19. Generated by immunoSEQ multiplex PCR, the TCRdb table keeps only in-frame clones and is missing some. The top ten hold approximately 10% of the sample, which has around 160,000 clones, 82% seen once. Sequencing input: PBMCs or T cells enriched from blood (not recorded which). The source is a man aged 45-60 years who had recovered from COVID-19. The conserved cysteine and the conserved F or W are not part of the CDR3 here. The order of the fields is J gene, V gene, CDR3 protein.

j_gene: TRBJ1-1
v_gene: TRBV5-1
CDR3aa: ASSTDLSDTEAF

j_gene: TRBJ1-6
v_gene: TRBV7-3
CDR3aa: ASSSGGKRPLH

j_gene: TRBJ1-1
v_gene: TRBV5-1
CDR3aa: ASSLTGNTEAF

j_gene: TRBJ2-7
v_gene: TRBV27
CDR3aa: ASSLFGTAYEQY

j_gene: TRBJ1-1
v_gene: TRBV28
CDR3aa: ASIPSGGQVMNTEAF

j_gene: TRBJ1-1
v_gene: TRBV29-1
CDR3aa: SVSQGGNTEAF

j_gene: TRBJ1-1
v_gene: TRBV28
CDR3aa: ASRRQTTEAF

j_gene: TRBJ2-2
v_gene: TRBV27
CDR3aa: ASSLWLPGPLTGELF

j_gene: TRBJ2-7
v_gene: TRBV13
CDR3aa: ASSHSGLSSYEQY

j_gene: TRBJ1-4
v_gene: TRBV2
CDR3aa: ASSNLRDNSIGEKLF

j_gene: TRBJ2-5
v_gene: TRBV10-3
CDR3aa: AQAEAGRSQETQY

j_gene: TRBJ1-3
v_gene: TRBV3-1/TRBV3-2
CDR3aa: ASSQDQERGNTIY

j_gene: TRBJ1-1
v_gene: TRBV5-1
CDR3aa: ASSFNPMNTEAF

j_gene: TRBJ2-3
v_gene: TRBV6-4
CDR3aa: ASSRTGTDTQY

j_gene: TRBJ2-1
v_gene: TRBV7-6
CDR3aa: ASRKVPAGGGNEQF

j_gene: TRBJ1-1
v_gene: TRBV6-5
CDR3aa: ASSQQGYGNTEAF

j_gene: TRBJ1-2
v_gene: TRBV29-1
CDR3aa: SVEDTTGNYGYT

j_gene: TRBJ1-2
v_gene: TRBV19
CDR3aa: ASSNRDRAYGYT

j_gene: TRBJ2-5
v_gene: TRBV15
CDR3aa: ATSRDSGGAETQY

j_gene: TRBJ1-1
v_gene: TRBV30
CDR3aa: AFDRHRMNTEAF

j_gene: TRBJ1-5
v_gene: TRBV28
CDR3aa: ASRMTGDSNQPQH

j_gene: TRBJ1-6
v_gene: TRBV25-1
CDR3aa: ASSKGAGSPLH

j_gene: TRBJ1-1
v_gene: TRBV7-2
CDR3aa: ASSLQRGTEAF

j_gene: TRBJ2-3
v_gene: TRBV5-4
CDR3aa: ASRGGTKSTDTQY

j_gene: TRBJ1-1
v_gene: TRBV10-3
CDR3aa: ASQGDRRNTEAF

j_gene: TRBJ2-5
v_gene: TRBV5-6
CDR3aa: ASSPWGGRETQY

j_gene: TRBJ2-5
v_gene: TRBV6-5
CDR3aa: ASSYTQGMETQY

j_gene: TRBJ2-2
v_gene: TRBV5-1
CDR3aa: ASKPLAVNTGELF

j_gene: TRBJ1-3
v_gene: TRBV20-1
CDR3aa: IVERENTIY

j_gene: TRBJ1-1
v_gene: TRBV6-5
CDR3aa: ASRGGWGFGTEAF

j_gene: TRBJ2-7
v_gene: TRBV15
CDR3aa: ATSTLVGVEQY

j_gene: TRBJ2-5
v_gene: TRBV6-5
CDR3aa: ASYLRGRGTETQY

j_gene: TRBJ1-5
v_gene: TRBV7-2
CDR3aa: ASRRWEGYQPQH

j_gene: TRBJ2-4
v_gene: TRBV6-5
CDR3aa: ASSYSTLAEIQY

j_gene: TRBJ1-1
v_gene: TRBV18
CDR3aa: ASSPGADRGEAF

j_gene: TRBJ2-6
v_gene: TRBV25-1
CDR3aa: ASSEGHGIH

j_gene: TRBJ2-3
v_gene: TRBV6-5
CDR3aa: ASRLAGGPTDTQY

j_gene: TRBJ2-3
v_gene: TRBV18
CDR3aa: ASSPQTSAITDTQY

j_gene: TRBJ2-1
v_gene: TRBV27
CDR3aa: ASSLRGRGSYNEQF

j_gene: TRBJ1-3
v_gene: TRBV5-1
CDR3aa: ASSLVQGAAGNTIY

j_gene: TRBJ1-1
v_gene: TRBV5-6
CDR3aa: ASSLGGTSTEAF

j_gene: TRBJ1-1
v_gene: TRBV29-1
CDR3aa: SVERGHANTEAF

j_gene: TRBJ2-5
v_gene: TRBV7-9
CDR3aa: ASSSQETQY

j_gene: TRBJ1-5
v_gene: TRBV28
CDR3aa: ASSPRGYSNQPQH

j_gene: TRBJ2-7
v_gene: TRBV5-1
CDR3aa: ASSSLGSSYEQY